This T cell receptor (beta chain) was captured in a study of early T cells in non-severe SARS-CoV-2 infection. For the study at large: From unsorted whole blood, bulk RNA was sequenced, and the chains remained unpaired.

Individual cDNA molecules carried attached unique molecular identifiers. TCRdb independently ran MiXCR on the 5' RACE reads; one entry per CDR3 protein. The sample contains tens of thousands of distinct CDR3 sequences, around 16% of which appear only once. Whole-study results and caveats: Private and CD4 specificities were missed by VDJdb matching, which favored anti-spike CD8 responses.

This clonotype turned up a few times. Its antigen is not identified. V gave up 5 bases and J gave up 11 bases; unmatched junction bases: 8. CDR3 length: 12 amino acids. Sequenced material: whole blood, taken at baseline. This sequence joins TRBV12-3 or TRBV12-4 and TRBJ1-1, with 7 bases matching TRBD1. The sequence was obtained from an adult who was a healthcare worker with PCR-confirmed SARS-CoV-2 infection or an uninfected control (not recorded which). CDR3: CASSPEGATAFF. The CDR3, as DNA: TGTGCCAGCAGTCCGGAGGGGGCGACGGCTTTCTTT.